This T cell receptor beta chain was recorded in a study of blood T cells in healthy people across ages. Study results and limitations: More naive CD4+ cells and higher diversity marked long-lived donors relative to aged donors. Estimated diversity across one million T cells was deemed an underestimate.

Whenever a sample was processed, at least 6 million PBMCs were isolated. Germline-derived CDR1 and CDR2 are MNHEY and SVGAGI. This CDR3 has 14 amino acids. The authors ran a second PCR of 7 to 11 cycles using a sample-barcoded 5' primer and a J-beta primer mix. TCRdb re-called the 5' RACE reads through MiXCR, storing one row per CDR3 protein. The data contain 850,000 to 1,000,000 distinct CDR3 sequences, about 48% of them singletons. A note on this clonotype: The antigen is unknown.

The clonotype comes from a man in his thirties or forties in good health. This rearrangement joins TRBV6-5 to TRBJ2-5; 9 nucleotides align to TRBD1. The DNA end lines up better with TRBJ2-7; the J call may be wrong. The sequenced material came from blood. The CDR3 is CASSRGTGKDEQYF. Written as DNA, the CDR3 is TGTGCCAGCAGTCGCGGGACAGGGAAGGACGAGCAGTACTTC.